This TCR beta chain was retrieved from a study of blood T cell repertoires in COVID-19. Study as a whole: Both acute and convalescent COVID-19 samples were obtained from the United States, Italy and Spain. Sample material is recorded as cDNA or gDNA derived from T cells, B-cell-depleted T cells, or PBMCs.

Study processing details: Reference gene primer amplification yielded estimated nucleated cell counts. The repertoire was sequenced with immunoSEQ multiplex PCR; TCRdb's copy has only in-frame clones and lacks some. Clone size and the V and J calls come from that table; the DNA yielded D and trimming. This sample carries fewer than 500,000 clones, 70% to 90% of them seen once, and the ten largest clones take around 0.91%. Trimming shortened V by 1 base and J by 4 bases, and 8 bases separated the two germline ends. The CDR3 has 13 amino acids. Germline CDR1 is GTSNPN and CDR2 is SVGIG (reference sequence).

The chain carries TRBV30 and TRBJ1-5; the D gene is possibly TRBD1 (5 bases). The sequencing input was PBMCs or T cells enriched from blood (not recorded which). The clonotype was recovered from a woman younger than 45 with acute COVID-19. CDR3 sequence (DNA): TGTGCCTGGAGTGCCAGGGAAAATCAGCCCCAGCATTTT. Amino acid sequence: CAWSARENQPQHF. Full variable domain (outside the CDR3, taken from reference TRBV30 and TRBJ1-5): SQTIHQWPATLVQPVGSPLSLECTVEGTSNPNLYWYRQAAGRGLQLLFYSVGIGQISSEVPQNLSASRPQDRQFILSSKKLLLSDSGFYLCAWSARENQPQHFGDGTRLSIL.